The clone carrying this TCR beta chain was seen a few times. Its specificity is unknown. CDR3 length: 13 residues. The V gene's germline CDR1 is MDHEN and CDR2 SYDVKM. Trimming removed 3 bases at V and 2 bases at J, with 8 bases between. These data belong to a study of cytomegalovirus exposure and HLA in healthy donors. Regarding the study as a whole: TCR beta sequences numbering about 17,000 were associated with HLA alleles at 0.05 false discovery rate in a later analysis.

Researchers ran the PCR with 60 Vbeta and 13 Jbeta primers. TCRdb keeps only in-frame clones here, not all; method: immunoSEQ multiplex PCR. The table includes tens of thousands of clones, approximately 82% detected once. The chain employs TRBV28 and TRBJ2-7; D gene uncertain. The TCR comes from a man aged 65 to 79 in good health and CMV-seropositive. The sequenced sample consisted of PBMCs. For the CDR3, the DNA is TGTGCCAGCAGTTTCCAGGTCACCTACGAGCAGTACTTC. Translation: CASSFQVTYEQYF.